The 28 T cell receptor beta chains below were found in one sample sequenced in a study of breast tumors, draining lymph nodes, adjacent tissues. Samples came from axillary lymph nodes draining the breast cancer. TCRdb reprocessed the multiplex PCR reads with MiXCR, giving one entry per CDR3 protein. The table shows approximately 210,000 distinct CDR3 sequences, with around 35% occurring only once. Sequencing was performed on axillary lymph node tissue. These TCRs come from a female donor with breast cancer. Some clones in this sample may be carry-over from other donors' samples.

J is TRBJ2-3 and V is TRBV15, with 7 bases fitting TRBD1. Losses at the gene ends were 5 bases for V and 4 bases for J; bases not matched to a gene: 12. The CDR3 runs 16 residues. Germline-derived CDR1 and CDR2 are LNHNV and YYDKDF (reference sequence). In nucleotides, the CDR3 is TGTGCCACCAGCGCTCGGACAGGTGGGGGATCAGATACGCAGTATTTT. It codes for CATSARTGGGSDTQYF. Full variable domain (rest looked up from reference TRBV15 and TRBJ2-3): DAMVIQNPRYQVTQFGKPVTLSCSQTLNHNVMYWYQQKSSQAPKLLFHYYDKDFNNEADTPDNFQSRRPNTSFCFLDIRSPGLGDTAMYLCATSARTGGGSDTQYFGPGTRLTVL.

The rearrangement uses TRBV11-2 and TRBJ2-3; 11 nucleotides match TRBD1. The germline CDR1 and CDR2 sequences are SGHAT and FQNNGV. The V and J ends lost 4 bases and 11 bases, in that order; junction bases with no gene match: 11. The CDR3 totals 15 residues. This CDR3 reads CASSSAGQGDNEQYF. The CDR3 DNA sequence: TGTGCCAGCAGCTCGGCGGGACAGGGGGACAATGAGCAGTATTTT. The full variable domain, with the rest looked up from reference TRBV11-2 and TRBJ2-3, is EAGVAQSPRYKIIEKRQSVAFWCNPISGHATLYWYQQILGQGPKLLIQFQNNGVVDDSQLPKDRFSAERLKGVDSTLKIQPAKLEDSAVYLCASSSAGQGDNEQYFGPGTRLTVL.

This clonotype has a handful of counts. A much larger clone differs by one base, so this may be a read error. J is TRBJ2-1 and V is TRBV20-1, with TRBD2 identical over 7 bases. Germline CDR1 is DFQATT and CDR2 is SNEGSKA (reference sequence). The CDR3 is 14 residues long. V shed 2 bases, J shed 9 bases, and the junction held 10 bases outside the gene matches. CDR3 coding DNA: TGCAGTGCTAGACGGGCTAGCGGTGGGGCTGAGCAGTTCTTC. This gives the protein CSARRASGGAEQFF.

With respect to this clonotype: A much larger clone differs by one base, so this may be a read error. V gene TRBV7-3 combines with J gene TRBJ2-1, with D perhaps assigned TRBD1 or TRBD2 (5 bases each). Trimming left V 5 bases short and J 8 bases short, with 16 bases between. Per the germline V gene, CDR1 is SGHTA and CDR2 is FQGTGA. The CDR3 has 14 amino acids. The CDR3 DNA is TGTGCCAGCAGCCGGGACCTGATTTACGATGAGCAGTTCTTC. Translated: CASSRDLIYDEQFF.

There are many counts of this clonotype. The chain employs TRBV29-1 and TRBJ2-7; weak D call: TRBD1 (6 bases). There are 13 residues in the CDR3. Trimming cost V 1 base and J 7 bases, with 14 bases left between them. Germline CDR1 and CDR2: SQVTM and ANQGSEA. The CDR3 DNA is TGCAGCGTTGAAGCGAACCGAGGGACAGAGCAGTACTTC. Protein: CSVEANRGTEQYF.

The chain couples TRBV6-5 to TRBJ2-7, with 10 bases matching TRBD1. Germline trimming cut 6 bases from V and 6 bases from J; bases unmatched to any gene: 11. This CDR3 region has 15 residues. The germline V gene has CDR1 MNHEY and CDR2 SVGAGI. CDR3: CASRPSGTGAGEQYF. In nucleotides, the CDR3 is TGTGCCAGCAGGCCATCCGGGACAGGGGCGGGCGAGCAGTACTTC.

This rearrangement joins TRBV12-3 or TRBV12-4 to TRBJ2-1; D perhaps matches TRBD1 (6 bases). The CDR3 has 20 residues. The germline V and J ends were trimmed by 5 bases and 5 bases, with 31 bases remaining between them. CDR3 in amino acids: CASSTGTFSWAGLGNNEQFF. CDR3 nucleotide sequence: TGTGCCAGCAGTACTGGGACATTCTCGTGGGCGGGCCTGGGGAACAATGAGCAGTTCTTC.

This clonotype has just a few counts. V usage is TRBV5-5 and J usage is TRBJ2-2; a possible D gene is TRBD1 (6 bases). Germline CDR1 is SGHKS and CDR2 is YYEKEE (reference sequence). V was trimmed by 0 bases and J by 7 bases, leaving 13 bases between them. This CDR3 spans 15 amino acids. The chain's CDR3 is CASSLGQGRNGELFF. CDR3 sequence (DNA): TGTGCCAGCAGCTTGGGTCAGGGGAGAAACGGGGAGCTGTTTTTT.

Points on this clonotype: This may come from a read error, since a much larger clone is one base off. The chain links TRBV5-6 to TRBJ1-3; perhaps TRBD1 as D (6 bases). CDR3 length equals 15 residues. CDR1 SGHDT and CDR2 YYEEEE come from the germline V gene. CDR3 region: CVSRGTGPSGNTIYF. The DNA of the CDR3 is TGTGTCAGCAGGGGCACAGGTCCCTCTGGAAACACCATATATTTT.

In regard to this clonotype: A single base separates this from a much larger clone, so it may be a read error. V usage is TRBV7-3 and J usage is TRBJ2-7, with 7 bases matching TRBD1. CDR3 length: 15 amino acids. From germline, CDR1 is SGHTA and CDR2 FQGTGA. The CDR3 nucleotides are TGTGCCAGCAGCTTAACCGGGACAGCCACCTACGAGCAGCACTTC. Amino acid sequence: CASSLTGTATYEQHF. Supplemented by reference TRBV7-3 and TRBJ2-7, the full variable domain reads GAGVSQTPSNKVTEKGKYVELRCDPISGHTALYWYRQSLGQGPEFLIYFQGTGAADDSGLPNDRFFAVRPEGSVSTLKIQRTERGDSAVYLCASSLTGTATYEQHFGPGTRLTVT.

The V and J genes are TRBV5-1 and TRBJ2-5; TRBD2 matches at 10 bases. Unmatched junction bases numbered 6, after V lost 5 bases and J lost 2 bases. The germline gives CDR1 SGHRS, CDR2 YFSETQ. The CDR3 has 15 residues. CDR3 residues: CASRYQREGQETQYF. The CDR3 nucleotides read TGCGCCAGCAGGTACCAGCGGGAGGGACAAGAGACCCAGTACTTC.

This clonotype was picked up many times. This chain links TRBV2 with TRBJ2-1; 8 nucleotides agree with TRBD2. The CDR3 extends over 15 amino acids. J was trimmed by 2 bases and V by 7 bases; bases with no gene match: 7. Germline CDR1 reads SNHLY; CDR2 reads FYNNEI. Here the CDR3 reads CASTRELAAYNEQFF. The CDR3, as DNA: TGTGCCAGCACCCGAGAACTAGCGGCCTACAATGAGCAGTTCTTC.

This clonotype has a count of ten or more. The V gene is TRBV9, the J gene TRBJ2-5; D gene ambiguous. V gave up 0 bases and J gave up 2 bases, with 5 bases separating them. This CDR3 is 13 amino acids long. Germline V gene data show CDR1 as SGDLS and CDR2 as YYNGEE. CDR3 protein: CASSVAIQETQYF. The CDR3 nucleotides are TGTGCCAGCAGCGTAGCTATTCAAGAGACCCAGTACTTC.

This clonotype was recorded at least ten times. The chain combines TRBV12-3 or TRBV12-4 with TRBJ1-4, with 7 bases fitting TRBD1. With 5 bases clipped from V and 3 bases from J, the junction kept 6 bases outside the gene matches. The CDR3 totals 15 residues. In nucleotides, the CDR3 is TGTGCCAGCAGTCAAACACAGGGGTCTAATGAAAAACTGTTTTTT. Translation: CASSQTQGSNEKLFF.

At least ten counts were recorded for this clonotype. V usage is TRBV7-2 and J usage is TRBJ1-2; D is perhaps TRBD1 (6 bases). Germline V gene data show CDR1 as SGHTA and CDR2 as FQGNSA. Trimming left V 2 bases short and J 6 bases short, with 10 bases between. The CDR3 consists of 13 residues. The CDR3: CASSLTGNNGYTF. CDR3 sequence (DNA): TGTGCCAGCAGCTTAACAGGGAATAATGGCTACACCTTC.

This chain joins TRBV24-1 and TRBJ2-1, with a weak D call TRBD2 (6 bases). Germline V gene data show CDR1 as KGHDR and CDR2 as SFDVKD. Trimming removed 7 bases at V and 7 bases at J, with 7 bases between. There are 11 residues in the CDR3. For the CDR3, the DNA is TGTGCCACCAGCGGGGGAAATGAGCAGTTCTTC. As protein: CATSGGNEQFF.

This clonotype has only a few counts. This chain connects TRBV20-1 to TRBJ1-1; no definite D call. CDR3 length equals 14 residues. V lost 6 bases and J 1 base, leaving 15 bases between the germline ends. CDR1 is DFQATT and CDR2 is SNEGSKA in the germline V gene (reference sequence). CDR3: CSAIRRETNTEAFF. CDR3 sequence (DNA): TGCAGTGCCATTAGAAGGGAAACGAACACTGAAGCTTTCTTT.

As regards this clonotype: This may arise from a read error, as a much more abundant clone is one base away. This likely comes from a read error, as the CDR3 has no conserved phenylalanine or tryptophan at its end. This rearrangement joins TRBV9 to TRBJ1-2, with D unresolved. CDR3 length: 13 residues. Trimming stripped 0 bases from V and 5 bases from J, with 8 bases between. Germline-derived CDR1 and CDR2 are SGDLS and YYNGEE. The CDR3 region has the DNA TGTGCCAGCAGCGTAGGGCAGGAATATGGCTACACCTCC. Its translation is CASSVGQEYGYTS.

The chain recombines TRBV4-2 with TRBJ2-7; 7 bases agree with TRBD1. Germline assignment: CDR1 LGHNA and CDR2 YNFKEQ. The CDR3 is made up of 14 amino acids. V shed 5 bases, J shed 2 bases, and the junction held 6 bases outside the gene matches. The CDR3 DNA is TGTGCCAGCAGCTGTCGGGACAGCCCCTACGAGCAGTACGTC. It specifies CASSCRDSPYEQYV.

This clonotype was recorded at least ten times. CDR3 bases: TGCAGTGCTAGGGACAGAAGAAATGAAAAACTGTTTTTT. It translates to CSARDRRNEKLFF. This chain joins TRBV20-1 and TRBJ1-4; TRBD1 might be the D (6 bases). There are 13 residues in the CDR3. The V gene's germline CDR1 is DFQATT and CDR2 SNEGSKA (reference sequence). Trimming removed 3 bases from V and 5 bases from J, with 10 bases in between.

This clonotype was seen many times. V and J are TRBV20-1 and TRBJ2-7; 12 bases line up with TRBD2. Germline loops: CDR1 DFQATT, CDR2 SNEGSKA (reference sequence). V was clipped by 6 bases and J by 2 bases; unmatched bases: 5. CDR3 length: 14 residues. The DNA of the CDR3 is TGCAGTGCGTGGACTAGCGGGAATACCTACGAGCAGTACTTC. Encoded protein: CSAWTSGNTYEQYF.

This clonotype was picked up many times. This chain connects TRBV7-2 to TRBJ2-3; D is unclear. Between the trimmed V and J ends, which lost 4 bases and 0 bases, there was a span of 11 bases. This CDR3 region has 15 residues. The germline V gene has CDR1 SGHTA and CDR2 FQGNSA. CDR3 in amino acids: CASSSGPLSTDTQYF. CDR3 bases: TGTGCCAGCAGCTCTGGGCCTCTAAGCACAGATACGCAGTATTTT.

This clonotype occurred many times. The chain couples TRBV3-1 to TRBJ2-7; the match to TRBD1 covers 11 bases. Germline CDR1 is LGHDT and CDR2 is YNNKEL (reference sequence). The CDR3 has 15 residues. Trimming at V came to 8 bases and at J to 2 bases, leaving 8 bases not matched to a gene. The CDR3 protein is CASSQGQGGTYEQYF. The CDR3 nucleotides are TGTGCCAGCTCACAGGGACAGGGGGGAACCTACGAGCAGTACTTC.

CDR3 region: CASRGTSGKETQYF. The CDR3 DNA follows: TGTGCCAGCAGGGGGACTAGCGGGAAGGAGACCCAGTACTTC. The chain recombines TRBV2 with TRBJ2-5, with 13 bases aligning to TRBD2. The CDR3 totals 14 residues. Germline CDR1 and CDR2: SNHLY and FYNNEI. Germline trimming cut 6 bases from V and 5 bases from J; bases unmatched to any gene: 3.

In its sample, this clonotype was seen many times. The chain joins TRBV7-2 to TRBJ2-1, with D unclear. This CDR3 spans 13 amino acids. The germline gives CDR1 SGHTA, CDR2 FQGNSA. Trimming left V 1 base short and J 7 bases short, with 8 bases between. CDR3 loop: CASSLEVGNEQFF. CDR3 sequence (DNA): TGTGCCAGCAGCTTAGAGGTCGGAAATGAGCAGTTCTTC.

The chain has TRBV10-3 and TRBJ2-1, with TRBD1 identical over 11 bases. The CDR3 contains 15 residues. Germline V gene lookup returns CDR1 ENHRY and CDR2 SYGVKD. The junction had 10 bases not matched to a gene; V was cut back by 10 bases and J by 5 bases. CDR3 nucleotides: TGTGCCACTGGACAGGGGGCAAAGGTAGACAATGAGCAGTTCTTC. Protein sequence: CATGQGAKVDNEQFF.

This clonotype was counted ten times or more. The chain couples TRBV5-4 to TRBJ2-7, with a tentative D call TRBD2 (6 bases). Germline CDR1 reads SGHNT; CDR2 reads YYREEE (reference sequence). CDR3 length equals 15 residues. The V end lost 0 bases, the J end lost 6 bases, and 16 bases lay between the germline ends. CDR3 coding DNA: TGTGCCAGCAGCTTGGCTGCGGGGAAGGTGCGCGAGCAGTACTTC. Its translation is CASSLAAGKVREQYF. Based on the CDR3 plus reference TRBV5-4 and TRBJ2-7, the full variable domain is ETGVTQSPTHLIKTRGQQVTLRCSSQSGHNTVSWYQQALGQGPQFIFQYYREEENGRGNFPPRFSGLQFPNYSSELNVNALELDDSALYLCASSLAAGKVREQYFGPGTRLTVT.

This clonotype was counted ten times or more. V is TRBV29-1 and J is TRBJ2-3; TRBD1 matches 7 bases. The germline V gene encodes CDR1 SQVTM and CDR2 ANQGSEA. The CDR3 totals 13 residues. V shed 3 bases, J shed 5 bases, and the junction held 5 bases outside the gene matches. The CDR3 loop is CSVDGQVQDTQYF. DNA for the CDR3: TGCAGCGTTGATGGACAGGTACAAGATACGCAGTATTTT.